This T cell receptor beta chain was recorded in a study of regulatory T cells in long-lasting Graves disease. The time point here: newly diagnosed GD, antithyroid drugs for less than 3 months. Extracted RNA from PBMCs served as the source of the TCR library. Building the TCR beta libraries relied on iRepertoire HTBI primers, and CDR3 regions underwent Arm-PCR. TCRdb analysed the multiplex PCR reads with MiXCR anew, one entry per CDR3 protein. Of about 620,000 distinct CDR3 sequences in the sample, 15% to 20% are singletons; the top ten hold more than 15%. V was trimmed by 4 bases and J by 2 bases, leaving 12 bases between them. The V gene's germline CDR1 is SNHLY and CDR2 FYNNEI. This CDR3 has 15 residues. This sample was also put to use in a study of T cells in Graves' hyperthyroidism and ophthalmopathy. From that paper: The primer set for the first-round RT-PCR of the TCR CDR3 was HTBI.

This sequence joins TRBV2 and TRBJ1-5, with D hard to call. The sample consisted of peripheral blood mononuclear cells (PBMCs), taken at new diagnosis, from a patient treated with antithyroid drugs. The sequence was obtained from a woman in her twenties or thirties with Graves disease. The CDR3 DNA is TGTGCCAGCAGTGGCTTGGGCTTTGGCAATCAGCCCCAGCATTTT. It yields the protein CASSGLGFGNQPQHF.